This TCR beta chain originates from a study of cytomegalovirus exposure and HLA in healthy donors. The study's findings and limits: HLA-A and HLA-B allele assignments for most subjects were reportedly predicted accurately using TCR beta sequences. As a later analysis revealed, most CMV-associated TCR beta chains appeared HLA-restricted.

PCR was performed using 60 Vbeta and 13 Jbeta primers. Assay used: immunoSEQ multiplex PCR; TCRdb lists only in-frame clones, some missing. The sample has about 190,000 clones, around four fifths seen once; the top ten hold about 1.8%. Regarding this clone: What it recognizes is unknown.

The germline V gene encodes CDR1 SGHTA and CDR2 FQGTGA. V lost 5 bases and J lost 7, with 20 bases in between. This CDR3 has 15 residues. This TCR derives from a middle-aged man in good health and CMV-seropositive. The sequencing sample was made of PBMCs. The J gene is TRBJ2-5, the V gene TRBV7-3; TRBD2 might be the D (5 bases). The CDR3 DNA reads TGTGCCAGCAGCCAAGTGCCGGGCGGAGGAGTGACCCAGTACTTC. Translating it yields CASSQVPGGGVTQYF.